The 10 T cell receptor beta chains presented below share a single source sample, sequenced in a study of blood T cell repertoires in COVID-19. Only in-frame clones appear in the TCRdb table, and some are missing; sequencing was by immunoSEQ multiplex PCR. Counted here are 200,000 or so clones, 80% to 90% occurring once; the ten biggest clones make up more than 10%. Sequencing used peripheral blood. The receptors stem from a woman over 75 with COVID-19, enrolled during active disease.

The chain employs TRBV6-5 and TRBJ2-1; 9 bases are a match to TRBD2. This CDR3 has 14 residues. Germline CDR1 MNHEY, CDR2 SVGAGI. V lost 6 bases, J lost 15 bases, and 15 bases stayed unmatched. The CDR3: CASRVSGRSRGLFF. As DNA, the CDR3 is TGTGCCAGCAGAGTTAGCGGGAGAAGTAGGGGACTGTTCTTC.

The genes are TRBV28 and TRBJ1-6; 7 bases are a match to TRBD1. With V trimmed by 3 bases and J by 6 bases, 8 bases remained unmatched. The CDR3 contains 16 residues. Germline V gives CDR1 MDHEN, CDR2 SYDVKM. CDR3 in amino acids: CASSFWTGGLNSPLHF. CDR3 bases: TGTGCCAGCAGTTTCTGGACAGGTGGCCTTAATTCACCCCTCCACTTT.

The V gene is TRBV29-1, the J gene TRBJ2-1; D may be TRBD1 (5 bases). Germline CDR1 SQVTM, CDR2 ANQGSEA. V lost 6 bases to trimming and J lost 1 base, with 7 bases between them. The CDR3 runs 12 residues. CDR3 in DNA: TGCAGCGTGGCAGGGTCCTACAATGAGCAGTTCTTC. It yields the protein CSVAGSYNEQFF.

The chain couples TRBV27 to TRBJ1-5, with 10 bases lining up with TRBD1. The trim removed 0 bases at V and 2 bases at J, leaving 1 base unmatched. This CDR3 region has 16 residues. CDR1 is MNHEY, CDR2 SMNVEV, per germline (reference sequence). The CDR3 spells CASSLSGTGGNQPQHF. The CDR3 coding sequence is TGTGCCAGCAGTTTATCCGGGACAGGGGGCAATCAGCCCCAGCATTTT.

V gene TRBV2 combines with J gene TRBJ2-6; tentative D call: TRBD1 (5 bases). V shed 8 bases and J shed 0 bases, with 14 bases lying between them. CDR1 SNHLY and CDR2 FYNNEI come from the germline V gene. This CDR3 region has 16 residues. DNA of the CDR3: TGTGCCAGCCTAGGAATCCAGGGCTCTGGGGCCAACGTCCTGACTTTC. Its translation is CASLGIQGSGANVLTF.

In DNA form, the CDR3 reads TGTGCCAGCAGCTTCAGGGATAGGGGTGAAGCTTTCTTT. Amino acids: CASSFRDRGEAFF. This chain uses TRBV7-2 with TRBJ1-1; maybe TRBD1 (5 bases). The V end lost 3 bases, the J end lost 7 bases, and 12 bases lay between the germline ends. The germline gives CDR1 SGHTA, CDR2 FQGNSA. CDR3 size: 13 residues.

The CDR3 DNA reads as TGTGCCAGCAGTCCCCCTTCAGGGCTAGCGGGGTACAATGAGCAGTTCTTC. Protein: CASSPPSGLAGYNEQFF. J is TRBJ2-1 and V is TRBV11-3; 9 bases are shared with TRBD2. Germline-derived CDR1 and CDR2 are SGHNT and YENEEA. The CDR3 consists of 17 residues. The V and J ends lost 6 bases and 4 bases, in that order; junction bases with no gene match: 13.

This chain uses TRBV7-9 with TRBJ2-3; 10 bases fit TRBD1. With V trimmed by 0 bases and J by 0 bases, 0 bases remained unmatched. This CDR3 comprises 16 residues. Germline CDR1 and CDR2: SEHNR and FQNEAQ (reference sequence). The CDR3 DNA sequence: TGTGCCAGCAGCTTAGCGGGACAGGGGAGCACAGATACGCAGTATTTT. Its translation: CASSLAGQGSTDTQYF.

The chain carries TRBV18 and TRBJ2-6; D gene unclear. This CDR3 comprises 18 residues. V lost 0 bases, J lost 0 bases, and 12 bases lay in between. The germline V gene encodes CDR1 KGHSH and CDR2 LQKENI. The CDR3 sequence: CASSPPNSVSSGANVLTF. As DNA, the CDR3 is TGTGCCAGCTCACCACCGAACAGTGTTTCCTCTGGGGCCAACGTCCTGACTTTC.

The rearrangement links TRBV6-5 to TRBJ1-4, with D possibly TRBD1 on 5 matching bases. CDR1 and CDR2 from the germline V gene are MNHEY and SVGAGI. Trimming took 6 bases from V and 5 from J, leaving 13 bases between them. This CDR3 region has 14 residues. In DNA, the CDR3 is TGTGCCAGCAGCCAGGGTATGGGAAATGAAAAACTGTTTTTT. Amino acids: CASSQGMGNEKLFF.